One TCR beta chain is described in this entry. The target antigen is unknown. This record comes from a study of PD-L1 blockade in urothelial cancer. Whole-study context: When patients started atezolizumab at some point between 2014 and 2015, it was given at 1,200 mg intravenously every 3 weeks. A median of approximately 150,000 T cells was found in the blood samples.

Findings and limits, study-wide: Those with durable benefit had larger increases in tumor-associated blood clones at 3 weeks.

Synthetic analogs of TCR templates were spiked into every PCR. The repertoire was sequenced with immunoSEQ multiplex PCR; TCRdb's copy has only in-frame clones and lacks some. The data hold approximately 51,000 clones, with about 86% observed a single time. Germline-derived CDR1 and CDR2 are SGHTA and FQGNSA. This CDR3 is built from 15 residues. The V end was cut by 5 bases, the J end by 6 bases, with 19 bases between. The sequencing here drew on PBMCs, taken around atezolizumab (anti-PD-L1) treatment. The receptor's source is a man between 60 and 75 years old with urothelial cancer. The gene calls are TRBV7-2 and TRBJ2-5; D possibly corresponds to TRBD1 (6 bases). CDR3 sequence: CASSHAGTKGKTQYF. In nucleotides, the CDR3 is TGTGCCAGCAGCCATGCCGGGACAAAAGGCAAGACCCAGTACTTC.